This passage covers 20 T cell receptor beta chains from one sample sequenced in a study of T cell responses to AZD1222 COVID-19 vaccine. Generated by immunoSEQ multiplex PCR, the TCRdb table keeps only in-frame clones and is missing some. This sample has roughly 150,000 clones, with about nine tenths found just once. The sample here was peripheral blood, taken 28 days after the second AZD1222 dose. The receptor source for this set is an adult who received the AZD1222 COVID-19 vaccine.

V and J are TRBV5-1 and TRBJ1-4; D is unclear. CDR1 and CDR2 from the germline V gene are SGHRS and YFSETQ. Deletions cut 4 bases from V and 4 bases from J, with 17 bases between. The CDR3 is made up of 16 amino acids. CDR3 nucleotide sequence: TGCGCCAGCAGCCCGATACCGTCCGGGAATAATGAAAAACTGTTTTTT. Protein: CASSPIPSGNNEKLFF. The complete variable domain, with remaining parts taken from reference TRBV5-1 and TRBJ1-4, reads KAGVTQTPRYLIKTRGQQVTLSCSPISGHRSVSWYQQTPGQGLQFLFEYFSETQRNKGNFPGRFSGRQFSNSRSEMNVSTLELGDSALYLCASSPIPSGNNEKLFFGSGTQLSVL.

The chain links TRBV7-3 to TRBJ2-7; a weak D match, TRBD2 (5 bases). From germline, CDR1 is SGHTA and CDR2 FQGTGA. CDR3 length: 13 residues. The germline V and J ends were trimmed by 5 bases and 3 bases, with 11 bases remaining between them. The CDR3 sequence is CASSPSEGYEQYF. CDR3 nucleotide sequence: TGTGCCAGCAGCCCCTCCGAGGGCTACGAGCAGTACTTC.

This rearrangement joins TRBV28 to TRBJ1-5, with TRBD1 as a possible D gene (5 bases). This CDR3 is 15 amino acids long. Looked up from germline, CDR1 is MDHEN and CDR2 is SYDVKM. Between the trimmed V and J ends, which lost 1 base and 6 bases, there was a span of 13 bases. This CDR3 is CASSLLGTGGQPQHF. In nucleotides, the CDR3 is TGTGCCAGCAGTTTATTAGGGACGGGGGGTCAGCCCCAGCATTTT.

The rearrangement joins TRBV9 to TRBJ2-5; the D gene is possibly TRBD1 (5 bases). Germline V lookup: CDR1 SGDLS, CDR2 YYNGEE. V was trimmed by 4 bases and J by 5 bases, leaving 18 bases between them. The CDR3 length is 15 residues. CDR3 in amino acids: CASSIQVGRLETQYF. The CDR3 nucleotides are TGTGCCAGCAGCATTCAGGTGGGGCGGTTGGAGACCCAGTACTTC.

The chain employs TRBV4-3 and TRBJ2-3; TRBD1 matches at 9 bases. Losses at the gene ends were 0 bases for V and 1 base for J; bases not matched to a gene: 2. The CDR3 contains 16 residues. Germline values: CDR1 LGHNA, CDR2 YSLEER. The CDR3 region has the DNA TGCGCCAGCAGCCAAGATACAGGGGGCGGCACAGATACGCAGTATTTT. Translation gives CASSQDTGGGTDTQYF.

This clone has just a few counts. CDR3: CASSLEFRAQETQYF. The CDR3 DNA is TGTGCCAGCAGCTTGGAGTTCAGGGCTCAAGAGACCCAGTACTTC. The rearrangement links TRBV5-8 to TRBJ2-5; D perhaps matches TRBD1 (5 bases). Trimming took 0 bases from V and 2 from J, leaving 11 bases between them. Germline V gene data show CDR1 as SGHTS and CDR2 as YDEGEE. This CDR3 region has 15 residues.

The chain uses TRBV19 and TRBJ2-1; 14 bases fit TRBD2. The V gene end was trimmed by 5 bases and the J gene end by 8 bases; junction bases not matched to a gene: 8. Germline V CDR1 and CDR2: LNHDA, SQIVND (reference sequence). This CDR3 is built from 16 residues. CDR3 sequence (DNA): TGTGCCAGTAGTTTGCTGGGACTAGCGGGAGTCGATGAGCAGTTCTTC. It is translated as CASSLLGLAGVDEQFF.

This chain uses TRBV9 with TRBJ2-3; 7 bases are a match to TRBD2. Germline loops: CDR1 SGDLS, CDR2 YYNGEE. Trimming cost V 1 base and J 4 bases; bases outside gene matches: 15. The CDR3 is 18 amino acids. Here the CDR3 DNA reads TGTGCCAGCAGCGTACCCTTGATCGGCGGGAGTGGCGCAGATACGCAGTATTTT. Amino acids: CASSVPLIGGSGADTQYF.

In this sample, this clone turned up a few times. The CDR3 protein is CASSFEREMGNEQFF. The CDR3 region has the DNA TGTGCCAGCAGCTTCGAGCGGGAGATGGGGAATGAGCAGTTCTTC. The chain has TRBV5-4 and TRBJ2-1; 8 bases map to TRBD2. V gave up 2 bases and J gave up 7 bases; unmatched junction bases: 8. Looked up from germline, CDR1 is SGHNT and CDR2 is YYREEE (reference sequence). The CDR3 contains 15 residues.

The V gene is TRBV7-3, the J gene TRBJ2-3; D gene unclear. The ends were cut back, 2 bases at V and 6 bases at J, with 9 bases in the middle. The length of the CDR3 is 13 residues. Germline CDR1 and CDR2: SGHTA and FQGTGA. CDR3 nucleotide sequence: TGTGCCAGCAGCTTAGCGGCCCGGGATACGCAGTATTTT. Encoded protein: CASSLAARDTQYF.

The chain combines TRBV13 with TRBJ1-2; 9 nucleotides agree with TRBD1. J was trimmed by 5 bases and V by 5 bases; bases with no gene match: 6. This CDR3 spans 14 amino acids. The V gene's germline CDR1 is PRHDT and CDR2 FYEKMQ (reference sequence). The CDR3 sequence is CASSTRTGAYGYTF. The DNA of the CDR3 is TGTGCCAGCAGCACGAGGACAGGGGCATATGGCTACACCTTC.

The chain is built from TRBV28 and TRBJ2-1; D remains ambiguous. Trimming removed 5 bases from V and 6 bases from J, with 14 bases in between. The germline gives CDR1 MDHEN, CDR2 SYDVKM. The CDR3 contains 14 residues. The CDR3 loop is CASSTRRASNEQFF. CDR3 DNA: TGTGCCAGCAGTACCCGACGGGCCTCCAATGAGCAGTTCTTC.

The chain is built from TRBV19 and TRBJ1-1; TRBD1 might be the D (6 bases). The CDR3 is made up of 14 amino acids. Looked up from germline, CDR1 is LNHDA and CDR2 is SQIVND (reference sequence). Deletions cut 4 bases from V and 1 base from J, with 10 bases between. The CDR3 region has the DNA TGTGCCAGTAGTACTCTACAGGGGAACACTGAAGCTTTCTTT. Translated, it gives CASSTLQGNTEAFF.

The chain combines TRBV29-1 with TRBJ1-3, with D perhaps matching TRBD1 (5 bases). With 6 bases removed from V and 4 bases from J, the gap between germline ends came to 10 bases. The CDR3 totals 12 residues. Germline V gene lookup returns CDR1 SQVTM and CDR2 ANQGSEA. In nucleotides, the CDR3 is TGCAGCGTATCAGGGTTAGGAAACACCATATATTTT. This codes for CSVSGLGNTIYF.

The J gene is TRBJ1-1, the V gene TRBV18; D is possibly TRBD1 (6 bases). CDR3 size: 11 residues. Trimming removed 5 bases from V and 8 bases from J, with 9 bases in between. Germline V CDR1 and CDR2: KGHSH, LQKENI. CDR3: CASSVDREAFF. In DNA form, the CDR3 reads TGTGCCAGCTCAGTAGACAGGGAAGCTTTCTTT.

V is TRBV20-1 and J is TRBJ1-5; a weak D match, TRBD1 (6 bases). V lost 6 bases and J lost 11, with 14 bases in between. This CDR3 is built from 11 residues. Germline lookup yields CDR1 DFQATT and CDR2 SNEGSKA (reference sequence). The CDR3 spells CSAHRVEAQHF. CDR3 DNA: TGCAGTGCGCACAGGGTTGAGGCCCAGCATTTT.

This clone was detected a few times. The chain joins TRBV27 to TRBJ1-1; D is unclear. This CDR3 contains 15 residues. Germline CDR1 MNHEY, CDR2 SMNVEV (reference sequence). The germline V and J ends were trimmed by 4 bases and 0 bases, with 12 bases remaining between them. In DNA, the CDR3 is TGTGCCAGCAGTTGGGGAACACCACTGAACACTGAAGCTTTCTTT. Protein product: CASSWGTPLNTEAFF.

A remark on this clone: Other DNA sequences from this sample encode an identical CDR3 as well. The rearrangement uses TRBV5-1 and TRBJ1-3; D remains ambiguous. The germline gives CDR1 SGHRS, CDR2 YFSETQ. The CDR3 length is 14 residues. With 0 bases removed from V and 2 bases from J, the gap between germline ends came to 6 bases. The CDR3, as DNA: TGCGCCAGCAGCTTGGAGGGAACTGGAAACACCATATATTTT. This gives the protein CASSLEGTGNTIYF.

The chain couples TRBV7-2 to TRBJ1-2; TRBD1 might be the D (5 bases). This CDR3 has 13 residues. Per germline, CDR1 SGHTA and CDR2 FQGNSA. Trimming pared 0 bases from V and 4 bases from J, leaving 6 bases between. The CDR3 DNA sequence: TGTGCCAGCAGCTTAGCGACAGCCTATGGCTACACCTTC. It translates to CASSLATAYGYTF.

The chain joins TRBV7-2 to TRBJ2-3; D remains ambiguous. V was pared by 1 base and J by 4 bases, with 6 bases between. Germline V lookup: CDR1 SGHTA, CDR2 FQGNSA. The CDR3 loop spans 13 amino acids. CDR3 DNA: TGTGCCAGCAGCTTAGGGTCGGCAGATACGCAGTATTTT. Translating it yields CASSLGSADTQYF.